The rows below give T cell receptor beta chains drawn from one sample of a study of blood T cell repertoires in COVID-19. Profiled with immunoSEQ multiplex PCR; TCRdb holds only in-frame clones, not every one. The sample lists about 330,000 clones, nearly 90% occurring once. The material sequenced was PBMCs or T cells enriched from blood (not recorded which). These receptors all come from a woman in her twenties or thirties who had recovered from COVID-19. CDR3s include the opening cysteine and the closing phenylalanine or tryptophan. Each record gives: D gene, clone size, V gene, J gene, CDR3 protein, CDR3 DNA. The D gene is left open where the match is weak. A row's size may be missing; if present it is once, few, many or a size class.

.	.	TRBV5-5	TRBJ2-7	CASSWGKGVYEQYF	TGTGCCAGCAGCTGGGGTAAGGGGGTCTACGAGCAGTACTTC
.	.	TRBV7-2	TRBJ1-2	CASSLRYDRHNYGYTF	TGTGCCAGCAGCCTTCGCTACGACAGACATAACTATGGCTACACCTTC
TRBD1	few	TRBV2	TRBJ2-3	CASSRTGSTDTQYF	TGTGCCAGCAGTAGGACAGGTAGCACAGATACGCAGTATTTT
.	.	TRBV6-5	TRBJ2-4	CASSYDRIKNIQYF	TGTGCCAGCAGTTACGACAGAATCAAAAACATTCAGTACTTC
.	.	TRBV6-5	TRBJ1-1	CASSYSLWDKNTEAFF	TGTGCCAGCAGTTACTCGCTATGGGACAAGAACACTGAAGCTTTCTTT
.	.	TRBV9	TRBJ1-2	CASSAPRGYTF	TGTGCCAGCAGCGCCCCTAGGGGCTACACCTTC
TRBD1	.	TRBV29-1	TRBJ1-1	CSLDRVHTEAFF	TGCAGCCTGGACAGGGTACACACTGAAGCTTTCTTT
.	.	TRBV6-5	TRBJ1-1	CASSYNTGGISEAFF	TGTGCCAGCAGTTACAATACGGGGGGTATCTCTGAAGCTTTCTTT
TRBD1	.	TRBV2	TRBJ1-1	CASAGTATQLLNTEAFF	TGTGCCAGCGCTGGGACAGCGACACAACTATTGAACACTGAAGCTTTCTTT
.	.	TRBV4-1	TRBJ2-1	CASSQLGAASSYNEQFF	TGCGCCAGCAGCCAACTGGGGGCCGCCAGCTCCTACAATGAGCAGTTCTTC
TRBD1	.	TRBV7-9	TRBJ2-7	CASSPTGSYEQYF	TGTGCCAGCAGTCCGACAGGGTCCTACGAGCAGTACTTC
.	.	TRBV10-3	TRBJ1-6	CAISVGAGSSYNSPLHF	TGTGCCATCAGTGTAGGAGCCGGAAGCTCCTATAATTCACCCCTCCACTTT
TRBD1	.	TRBV7-6	TRBJ1-1	CASSPGQGNTEAFF	TGTGCCAGCAGCCCGGGACAGGGAAACACTGAAGCTTTCTTT
.	.	TRBV30	TRBJ2-6	CAWSAGSGANVLTF	TGTGCCTGGAGTGCAGGGTCTGGGGCCAACGTCCTGACTTTC
TRBD1	.	TRBV2	TRBJ1-2	CASSERQGAGYGYTF	TGTGCCAGCAGTGAAAGACAGGGGGCCGGCTATGGCTACACCTTC
.	.	TRBV5-4	TRBJ1-2	CASSLRETNYGYTF	TGTGCCAGCAGCTTGAGGGAGACTAACTATGGCTACACCTTC